The rows below give T cell receptor beta chains drawn from one sample of a study of T cells after yellow fever vaccination. TCRdb ran MiXCR on the 5' RACE reads and lists one entry per CDR3 protein. The sample has about 430,000 distinct CDR3 sequences; 15% to 20% are singletons. The specimen was PBMCs, collected before the yellow fever booster vaccination. Source of these receptors: a young man who received the YFV17D yellow fever vaccine. Each CDR3 is given with its conserved first and last residue. A D gene is named only where the DNA matches it firmly. Expanded clones get a size class; other rows say once, few or many, or leave the size out.

clone size,D gene,V gene,J gene,CDR3 DNA,CDR3 protein
NA,NA,TRBV28,TRBJ1-2,TGTGCCAGCAGCAGGCAATTCTATGGCTACACCTTC,CASSRQFYGYTF
few,NA,TRBV9,TRBJ2-1,TGTGCCAGCAGCGTTACCGGCAATGAGCAGTTCTTC,CASSVTGNEQFF
NA,NA,TRBV5-1,TRBJ1-2,TGCGCCAGCAGCTTTGGAGGGAGCTATGGCTACACCTTC,CASSFGGSYGYTF
NA,TRBD1,TRBV4-2,TRBJ2-6,TGTGCCAGGCAAGGGACAGCAGCTTCCTCTGGGGCCAACGTCCTGACTTTC,CARQGTAASSGANVLTF
NA,TRBD1,TRBV28,TRBJ1-2,TGTGCCAGCAGGGGGGGGGACAGGGCATTGCATGGCTACACCTTC,CASRGGDRALHGYTF
few,TRBD2,TRBV4-2,TRBJ2-3,TGTGCCAGCAGCCAAACGATTGCGGGGGGGCCGACAGATACGCAGTATTTT,CASSQTIAGGPTDTQYF
NA,TRBD1,TRBV6-6,TRBJ1-2,TGTGCCAGCACACGGACAGGACACTATGGCTACACCTTC,CASTRTGHYGYTF
few,TRBD1,TRBV7-9,TRBJ1-1,TGTGCCAGCAGCTCCAGGGGGTTCAACACTGAAGCTTTCTTT,CASSSRGFNTEAFF
few,NA,TRBV6-6,TRBJ1-2,TGTGCCAGCAGTTACGGTCGACAGGCCCTTGGCTACACCTTC,CASSYGRQALGYTF
few,NA,TRBV7-2,TRBJ2-3,TGTGCCAGCAGCCTTGGAGACCTGCAGTATTTT,CASSLGDLQYF
NA,NA,TRBV7-9,TRBJ1-2,TGTGCCAGCAGCCACGGGGGAGCTGGGGGCTACACCTTC,CASSHGGAGGYTF
few,NA,TRBV24-1,TRBJ1-5,TGTGCCACCAATTCCGGGGATCAGCCCCAGCATTTT,CATNSGDQPQHF
NA,TRBD2,TRBV4-1,TRBJ2-3,TGCGCCAGCAGCCCGACTAGCGGGGCCACAGATACGCAGTATTTT,CASSPTSGATDTQYF
NA,TRBD2,TRBV7-7,TRBJ2-1,TGTGCCAGCAGCTTATTGGTAGCGGGGGACAATGAGCAGTTCTTC,CASSLLVAGDNEQFF
few,NA,TRBV3-1,TRBJ2-2,TGTGCCAGCAGCCAAGACCCCCCCGGGGGCCTATCCACCGGGGAGCTGTTTTTT,CASSQDPPGGLSTGELFF
few,NA,TRBV2,TRBJ2-7,TGTGCCTGGCCACGTGAGGACCACTCCTACGAGCAGTACTTC,CAWPREDHSYEQYF
few,NA,TRBV5-5,TRBJ1-2,TGTGCCAGCAGCTTTTATAGCGATGGCTACACCTTC,CASSFYSDGYTF
NA,NA,TRBV6-2/TRBV6-3,TRBJ1-1,TGTGCCAGCAGTTACGGGAGGACTGAAGCTTTCTTT,CASSYGRTEAFF
few,NA,TRBV10-3,TRBJ1-1,TGTGCCATCCGTGAAGGGGGTAGGACTGAAGCTTTCTTT,CAIREGGRTEAFF
NA,NA,TRBV7-2,TRBJ1-3,TGTGCCAGCAGCTTAGCCGGCAGCGCGTGGGGAAACACCATATATTTT,CASSLAGSAWGNTIYF
NA,NA,TRBV20-1,TRBJ1-1,TGCAGTGCTAGAGACAAGGCCACCTTTAACACTGAAGCTTTCTTT,CSARDKATFNTEAFF
NA,TRBD1,TRBV6-1,TRBJ1-1,TGTGCCAGCAGCTGGACAGGGCTCACTGGGGCTTTCTTT,CASSWTGLTGAFF
few,NA,TRBV12-3/TRBV12-4,TRBJ1-5,TGTGCCAGCAGTTTTTGGGAGATCAATCAGCCCCAGCATTTT,CASSFWEINQPQHF
few,TRBD1,TRBV7-9,TRBJ2-2,TGTGCCAGCAGGAGCTCCGGGACAGGGGGCTCCGGGGAGCTGTTTTTT,CASRSSGTGGSGELFF
many,NA,TRBV6-2/TRBV6-3,TRBJ2-7,TGTGCCAGCAGGGACAGCTACGAGCAGTACTTC,CASRDSYEQYF
NA,NA,TRBV5-6,TRBJ1-1,TGTGCCAGCAGCTTGGGACGGCCTTTCACTGAAGCTTTCTTT,CASSLGRPFTEAFF
few,NA,TRBV5-1,TRBJ1-1,TGCGCCAGCAGCGAGACGGGGGCGGGGAGTTTCGTCGAAGCTTTCTTT,CASSETGAGSFVEAFF
NA,NA,TRBV12-3/TRBV12-4,TRBJ1-2,TGTGCCAGCAGTTTTCAGCCTAGTCAAGGCTACACCTTC,CASSFQPSQGYTF
few,NA,TRBV25-1,TRBJ2-7,TGTGCCAGCGGATTTGGGGGCGCCGAGCAGTACTTC,CASGFGGAEQYF
few,TRBD1,TRBV20-1,TRBJ2-5,TGCAGTGCTGCGGACAGGGACAAGACCCAGTACTTC,CSAADRDKTQYF
few,TRBD1,TRBV20-1,TRBJ1-6,TGCAGTGCTAGAGGAGGCGGAGGACAGGGTAATTCACCCCTCCACTTT,CSARGGGGQGNSPLHF
few,NA,TRBV5-1,TRBJ2-3,TGCGCCAGCAGCGCAGGGACACCTAGCACAGATACGCAGTATTTT,CASSAGTPSTDTQYF
few,NA,TRBV29-1,TRBJ2-7,TGCAGCGTTGAAGAAGAGCTGGCAGGGTTGGGCGAGCAGTACTTC,CSVEEELAGLGEQYF
NA,TRBD2,TRBV7-8,TRBJ2-3,TGTGCCAGCAGACCTCCTCCTAGCGGGGGGGGGACAGATACGCAGTATTTT,CASRPPPSGGGTDTQYF
NA,NA,TRBV5-6,TRBJ2-7,TGTGCCAGCAGCTTGGATGGGGGATGGCACTTC,CASSLDGGWHF
NA,NA,TRBV5-1,TRBJ2-3,TGCGCCAGCAGATCGGACGGGTTTACAGATACGCAGTATTTT,CASRSDGFTDTQYF
NA,NA,TRBV24-1,TRBJ1-1,TGTGCCACCAGTGACCCCGAAGCTTTCTTT,CATSDPEAFF
NA,NA,TRBV12-3/TRBV12-4,TRBJ1-5,TGTGCCAGCACAGGGCCCTTACGCAATCAGCCCCAGCATTTT,CASTGPLRNQPQHF
NA,NA,TRBV6-1,TRBJ1-1,TGTGCCAGCAGTGGGACAGCGACTGAAGCTTTCTTT,CASSGTATEAFF
NA,NA,TRBV4-1,TRBJ1-3,TGCGCCAGCAGCCAAGCCTACTCCGTGACAGACTACTCTGGAAACACCATATATTTT,CASSQAYSVTDYSGNTIYF
few,TRBD1,TRBV9,TRBJ1-4,TGTGCCAGCAGCGTCGGCACAGGGGGCTTGTATGAAAAACTGTTTTTT,CASSVGTGGLYEKLFF
NA,TRBD2,TRBV25-1,TRBJ2-5,TGTGCCAGCAGTGAGGGATCTCTGTTTTCCGGGGGGGATGAAGAGACCCAGTACTTC,CASSEGSLFSGGDEETQYF
many,NA,TRBV2,TRBJ1-2,TGTGCCAGCAGTGAAAATGGGATCCCCTATGGCTACACCTTC,CASSENGIPYGYTF
few,NA,TRBV20-1,TRBJ2-3,TGCAGTGCGGATCACCTCAGGGTGGTGGCAGATACGCAGTATTTT,CSADHLRVVADTQYF
NA,NA,TRBV6-5,TRBJ2-5,TGTGCCAGCAGTTACTCGAATTCCGGGTGGGAGACCCAGTACTTC,CASSYSNSGWETQYF
NA,NA,TRBV4-2,TRBJ1-4,TGTGCCAGCAGCCAAGATCGACAGATGAATGAAAAACTGTTTTTT,CASSQDRQMNEKLFF
NA,TRBD1,TRBV5-1,TRBJ2-7,TGCGCCAGCAGCTTGAAGGGGACAGGGAACAACGAGCAGTACTTC,CASSLKGTGNNEQYF
few,TRBD1,TRBV12-3/TRBV12-4,TRBJ1-5,TGTGCCAGCAGTTTGACAGGGTCTTTCCAGCCCCAGCATTTT,CASSLTGSFQPQHF
few,TRBD1,TRBV7-8,TRBJ1-1,TGTGCCAGCAGCGTATCTTGGACAGGGAGGGACACTGAAGCTTTCTTT,CASSVSWTGRDTEAFF
NA,NA,TRBV29-1,TRBJ1-1,TGCAGCGTTGATAGGGGTGTCACTGAAGCTTTCTTT,CSVDRGVTEAFF